The T cell receptor (beta chain) under discussion was sequenced for a study of vaccination effects on CD4 cells after COVID-19. Study context: Samples gathered post-vaccine arrived a median of 72 days past the second dose.

Once cultured for under 11 days, the cells underwent separation to obtain CD4+ T cells. Participants each got two BNT162b2 or mRNA-1273 vaccine doses. Negative nucleocapsid antibody tests before and after vaccination confirmed no previous SARS-CoV-2 infection. On this clone: The antigen is undetermined.

The table came from immunoSEQ multiplex PCR; TCRdb's copy has only in-frame clones and leaves some out. The table has about 45,000 clones, 72% seen once. Germline assignment: CDR1 LNHDA and CDR2 SQIVND (reference sequence). This CDR3 contains 16 residues. The V end was cut by 3 bases, the J end by 5 bases, with 17 bases between. Sample: CD4+ T cells from PBMCs cultured without peptide, taken after COVID-19 vaccination. The TCR originated in a human donor who received a COVID-19 vaccine. J is TRBJ1-5 and V is TRBV19, with D possibly being TRBD1 (6 bases). CDR3 residues: CASSISGPGGYQPQHF. The CDR3 bases are TGTGCCAGTAGTATTTCCGGGCCGGGGGGCTATCAGCCCCAGCATTTT. Filled out from reference TRBV19 and TRBJ1-5, the complete variable domain reads DGGITQSPKYLFRKEGQNVTLSCEQNLNHDAMYWYRQDPGQGLRLIYYSQIVNDFQKGDIAEGYSVSREKKESFPLTVTSAQKNPTAFYLCASSISGPGGYQPQHFGDGTRLSIL.